These 8 T cell receptor beta chains were all obtained from the same sample, sequenced in a study of early T cells in non-severe SARS-CoV-2 infection. TCRdb itself ran the 5' RACE reads through MiXCR, one entry per CDR3 protein. The sample consists of roughly 47,000 distinct CDR3 sequences, about 23% of them appearing once. The sample was whole blood, taken at baseline. The receptors were gathered from an adult who was a healthcare worker with PCR-confirmed SARS-CoV-2 infection or an uninfected control (not recorded which).

The chain uses TRBV30 and TRBJ1-5; 9 bases are a match to TRBD1. This CDR3 contains 13 residues. Germline values: CDR1 GTSNPN, CDR2 SVGIG (reference sequence). V shed 3 bases and J 6 bases; nucleotides not matched to a gene: 3. The CDR3 DNA sequence: TGTGCCTGGAGGACAGGGGGGACTCAGCCCCAGCATTTT. Protein product: CAWRTGGTQPQHF.

There are a few counts of this clonotype. The gene calls are TRBV12-3 or TRBV12-4 and TRBJ2-5; D gene uncertain. The CDR3 totals 13 residues. The V end lost 6 bases, the J end lost 1 base, and 9 bases lay between the germline ends. The DNA of the CDR3 is TGTGCCAGCAGCGTGACTGTCCAAGAGACCCAGTACTTC. Translation gives CASSVTVQETQYF.

The chain uses TRBV6-1 and TRBJ1-2; TRBD1 matches 10 bases. Germline CDR1 reads MNHNS; CDR2 reads SASEGT. With 1 base clipped from V and 4 bases from J, the junction kept 3 bases outside the gene matches. This CDR3 region has 15 residues. The CDR3 coding sequence is TGTGCCAGCAGTGAAGGGACAGGGGGTACCTATGGCTACACCTTC. Protein sequence: CASSEGTGGTYGYTF.

The sample holds a few counts of this clonotype. The chain joins TRBV4-2 to TRBJ2-4, with no clear D. Germline CDR1 LGHNA, CDR2 YNFKEQ. V shed 1 base and J shed 0 bases, with 10 bases lying between them. The CDR3 sequence is 16 residues long. Here the CDR3 reads CASSQGGGIAKNIQYF. The CDR3 region has the DNA TGTGCCAGCAGCCAAGGAGGCGGAATAGCCAAAAACATTCAGTACTTC.

Here the CDR3 reads CASSEGQPYNEQFF. In DNA form, the CDR3 reads TGTGCCAGCAGCGAGGGACAGCCTTACAATGAGCAGTTCTTC. The chain recombines TRBV9 with TRBJ2-1; 7 bases are shared with TRBD1. This CDR3 is built from 14 residues. CDR1 is SGDLS, CDR2 YYNGEE, per germline. V trimming: 3 bases; J trimming: 4 bases; junction bases outside the gene matches: 4. Full variable domain (rest looked up from reference TRBV9 and TRBJ2-1): DSGVTQTPKHLITATGQRVTLRCSPRSGDLSVYWYQQSLDQGLQFLIQYYNGEERAKGNILERFSAQQFPDLHSELNLSSLELGDSALYFCASSEGQPYNEQFFGPGTRLTVL.

This clonotype was counted at least ten times. The V call is TRBV27, the J call TRBJ2-2; D possibly uses TRBD1 or TRBD2 (6 bases each). Germline V gene sequence: CDR1 MNHEY, CDR2 SMNVEV (reference sequence). The CDR3 has 15 residues. V lost 5 bases, J lost 4 bases, and 14 bases lay in between. CDR3 sequence (DNA): TGTGCCAGCAGTCAATGGGGGGCCGGCACCGGGGAGCTGTTTTTT. Protein product: CASSQWGAGTGELFF.

This clonotype was counted at least ten times. CDR3 sequence (DNA): TGTGCCAGTAGCCAGACCGGGGGCCAAGAGACCCAGTACTTC. This codes for CASSQTGGQETQYF. The chain is built from TRBV19 and TRBJ2-5, with D possibly matching TRBD2 (6 bases). Germline CDR1 and CDR2: LNHDA and SQIVND (reference sequence). V dropped 6 bases and J dropped 1 base, with 12 bases sitting between them. This CDR3 contains 14 residues. Full variable domain (rest looked up from reference TRBV19 and TRBJ2-5): DGGITQSPKYLFRKEGQNVTLSCEQNLNHDAMYWYRQDPGQGLRLIYYSQIVNDFQKGDIAEGYSVSREKKESFPLTVTSAQKNPTAFYLCASSQTGGQETQYFGPGTRLLVL.

The V and J genes are TRBV9 and TRBJ2-3, with D possibly being TRBD1 (5 bases). Deletions cut 4 bases from V and 4 bases from J, with 22 bases between. The CDR3 is 17 residues long. The V gene's germline CDR1 is SGDLS and CDR2 YYNGEE. CDR3 DNA sequence: TGTGCCAGCAGCTCATTCCAGACAGCCGATAGAGCAGATACGCAGTATTTT. Its translation: CASSSFQTADRADTQYF.